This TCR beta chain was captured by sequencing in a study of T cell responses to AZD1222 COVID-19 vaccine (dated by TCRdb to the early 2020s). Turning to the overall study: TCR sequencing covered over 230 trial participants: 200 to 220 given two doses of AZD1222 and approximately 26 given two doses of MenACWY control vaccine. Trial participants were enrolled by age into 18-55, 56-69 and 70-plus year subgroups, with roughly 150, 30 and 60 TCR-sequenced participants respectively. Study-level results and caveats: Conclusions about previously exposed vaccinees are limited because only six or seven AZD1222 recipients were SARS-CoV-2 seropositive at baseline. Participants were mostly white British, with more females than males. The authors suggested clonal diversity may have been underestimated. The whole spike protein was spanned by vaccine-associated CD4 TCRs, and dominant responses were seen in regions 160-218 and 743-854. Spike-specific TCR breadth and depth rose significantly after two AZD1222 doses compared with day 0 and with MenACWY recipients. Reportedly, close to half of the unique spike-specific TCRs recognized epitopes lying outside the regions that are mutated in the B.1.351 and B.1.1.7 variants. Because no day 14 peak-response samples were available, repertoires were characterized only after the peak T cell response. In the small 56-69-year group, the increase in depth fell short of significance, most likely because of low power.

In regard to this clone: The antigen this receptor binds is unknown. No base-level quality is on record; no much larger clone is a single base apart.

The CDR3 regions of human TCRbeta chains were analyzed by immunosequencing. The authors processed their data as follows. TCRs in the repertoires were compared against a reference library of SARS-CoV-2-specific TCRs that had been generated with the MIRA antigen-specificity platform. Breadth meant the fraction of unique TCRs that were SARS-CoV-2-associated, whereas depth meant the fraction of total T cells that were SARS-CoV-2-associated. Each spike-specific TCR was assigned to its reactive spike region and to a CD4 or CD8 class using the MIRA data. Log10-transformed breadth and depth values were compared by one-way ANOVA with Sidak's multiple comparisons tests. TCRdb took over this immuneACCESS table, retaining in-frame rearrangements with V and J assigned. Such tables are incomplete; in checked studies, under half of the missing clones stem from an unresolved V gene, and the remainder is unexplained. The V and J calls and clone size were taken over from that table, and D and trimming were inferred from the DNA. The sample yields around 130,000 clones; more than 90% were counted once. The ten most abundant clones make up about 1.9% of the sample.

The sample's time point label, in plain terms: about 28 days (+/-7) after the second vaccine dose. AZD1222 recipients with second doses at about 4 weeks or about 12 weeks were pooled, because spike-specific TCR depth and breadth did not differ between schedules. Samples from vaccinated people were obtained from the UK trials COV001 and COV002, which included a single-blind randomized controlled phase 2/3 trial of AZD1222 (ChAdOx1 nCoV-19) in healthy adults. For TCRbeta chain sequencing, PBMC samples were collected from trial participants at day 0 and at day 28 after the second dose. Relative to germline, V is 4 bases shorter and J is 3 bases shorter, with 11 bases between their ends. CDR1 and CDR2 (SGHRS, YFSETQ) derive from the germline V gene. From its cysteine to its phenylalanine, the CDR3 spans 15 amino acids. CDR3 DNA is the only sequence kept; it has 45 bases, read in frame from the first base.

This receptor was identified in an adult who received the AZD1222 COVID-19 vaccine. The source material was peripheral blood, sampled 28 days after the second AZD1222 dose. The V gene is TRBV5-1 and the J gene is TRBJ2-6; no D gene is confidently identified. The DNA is TGCGCCAGCAGCGATCCCCTCGGTGGGGCCAACGTCCTGACTTTC. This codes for CASSDPLGGANVLTF. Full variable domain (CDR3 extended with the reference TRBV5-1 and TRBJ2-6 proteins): KAGVTQTPRYLIKTRGQQVTLSCSPISGHRSVSWYQQTPGQGLQFLFEYFSETQRNKGNFPGRFSGRQFSNSRSEMNVSTLELGDSALYLCASSDPLGGANVLTFGAGSRLTVL.